The T cell receptor beta chain under discussion was sequenced for a study of technical replicates of blood from a few donors (dated 2017 in TCRdb). Preparation of the library involved the immunoSEQ multiplex PCR assay. TCRdb stores this immuneACCESS table with in-frame sequences only. Part of the clones is absent; in the studies checked, under half of the shortfall reflects unresolved V genes, and no reason is known for the rest. The sample table records fewer than 90,000 clones; roughly 94% of these occur just once. The ten largest clonotypes hold approximately 0.42% of the sample. Spanning cysteine to phenylalanine, the CDR3 consists of 15 amino acids. CDR3 DNA is the only sequence kept; it has 45 bases, read in frame from the first base. Relative to germline, V is 4 bases shorter and J is 3 bases shorter, with 11 bases between their ends. For CDR1 and CDR2, the germline V gene lists SGDLS and YYNGEE.

Concerning this clone itself: What this receptor recognizes is not known. There are no base qualities to consult, and no much larger clone falls within one base.

Sequencing was carried out using T cells isolated from PBMCs. The rearrangement combines TRBV9 with TRBJ2-6; possibly the D gene is TRBD2, per 5 matching bases. The source is a human donor in good health. The nucleotide sequence is TGTGCCAGCAGCCCCTTAGCGAGTGGGGCCAACGTCCTGACTTTC. It codes for CASSPLASGANVLTF.